This entry concerns a single T cell receptor beta chain. These data are taken from a study of blood T cell repertoires in COVID-19. About the study: COVID-19 samples collected from the United States, Italy and Spain covered acute and convalescent phases. PBMCs, B-cell-depleted T cells, or T cells were the source of the cDNA or gDNA that made up the material.

As originally analysed: Nucleated cell counts were estimated from reference gene primer amplification. The method was immunoSEQ multiplex PCR; TCRdb's version includes in-frame clones alone and lacks a portion of them. V, J and clone size derive from that table, while D and trimming were established from the DNA sequence. The sample includes roughly 700,000 clones, 90% of them seen just once. Germline V gives CDR1 MNHEY, CDR2 SMNVEV (reference sequence). The CDR3 spans 15 residues. V shed 0 bases, J shed 5 bases, and the junction held 5 bases outside the gene matches. The chain couples TRBV27 to TRBJ1-2, with 8 bases matching TRBD1. This TCR was sampled from a woman between 18 and 30 years old with acute or convalescent COVID-19. Specimen: peripheral blood. CDR3: CASSLSSGTGYGYTF. The CDR3 nucleotides are TGTGCCAGCAGTTTATCATCCGGGACAGGATATGGCTACACCTTC.